One and the same sample provided the 18 T cell receptor beta chains below, sequenced in a study of cytomegalovirus exposure and HLA in healthy donors. Use of 60 Vbeta and 13 Jbeta primers characterized the PCR. Produced via immunoSEQ multiplex PCR; TCRdb's table is partial and in-frame only. Here the sample spans 150,000 to 200,000 clones, roughly 86% being singletons. The specimen was PBMCs. Receptor source: a girl aged 10-17 years in good health and CMV-seropositive.

The gene calls are TRBV7-3 and TRBJ2-3; the match to TRBD2 covers 7 bases. The CDR3 loop spans 15 amino acids. Germline V gives CDR1 SGHTA, CDR2 FQGTGA. V shed 5 bases and J 4 bases; nucleotides not matched to a gene: 9. CDR3 residues: CASSLRGVESDTQYF. CDR3 DNA sequence: TGTGCCAGCAGCCTCCGGGGGGTCGAGTCAGATACGCAGTATTTT.

In its sample, this clone was seen a few times. This chain uses TRBV4-1 with TRBJ2-4; D remains unclear. V was shortened by 1 base and J by 0 bases, with 7 bases between the two germline ends. This CDR3 is built from 15 residues. Germline CDR1 and CDR2: MGHRA and YSYEKL. The CDR3 sequence is CASSQGPLAKNIQYF. CDR3 sequence (DNA): TGCGCCAGCAGCCAAGGGCCTTTAGCCAAAAACATTCAGTACTTC.

The genes are TRBV11-3 and TRBJ2-2, with 8 bases fitting TRBD2. Trimming removed 7 bases from V and 4 bases from J; junction bases left unmatched: 17. Germline V gene sequence: CDR1 SGHNT, CDR2 YENEEA. The CDR3 totals 18 residues. The CDR3 coding sequence is TGTGCCAGCACCACGGGGGGGAGTCTCCCACCCTTCACCGGGGAGCTGTTTTTT. The encoded protein is CASTTGGSLPPFTGELFF.

This chain connects TRBV13 to TRBJ1-2, with D possibly being TRBD1 (6 bases). With 5 bases removed from V and 4 bases from J, the gap between germline ends came to 17 bases. Germline CDR1 is PRHDT and CDR2 is FYEKMQ (reference sequence). This CDR3 contains 15 residues. CDR3 coding DNA: TGTGCCAGCAGCCCGCACCCGGACAGTTCCTATGGCTACACCTTC. Its protein is CASSPHPDSSYGYTF. The whole variable domain, filled in from reference TRBV13 and TRBJ1-2, reads AAGVIQSPRHLIKEKRETATLKCYPIPRHDTVYWYQQGPGQDPQFLISFYEKMQSDKGSIPDRFSAQQFSDYHSELNMSSLELGDSALYFCASSPHPDSSYGYTFGSGTRLTVV.

Worth noting for this clone: One end of the junction fails to match germline, which may point to a read error. The rearrangement uses TRBV7-9 and TRBJ1-2, with 10 bases aligning to TRBD1. CDR3 length equals 13 residues. The germline CDR1 and CDR2 sequences are SEHNR and FQNEAQ (reference sequence). In DNA, the CDR3 is TGTGCCAGCAACTTAGGGACAGGGGATGGCTACACCTTC. Translating it yields CASNLGTGDGYTF.

The chain carries TRBV5-6 and TRBJ1-1; perhaps TRBD1 as D (5 bases). Germline CDR1 is SGHDT and CDR2 is YYEEEE. The CDR3 runs 13 residues. The germline V and J ends were trimmed by 3 bases and 10 bases, with 16 bases remaining between them. The CDR3 sequence: CASSSGPQGVAFF. As DNA, the CDR3 is TGTGCCAGCAGCTCCGGTCCCCAGGGCGTAGCTTTCTTT.

The CDR3 DNA sequence: TGTGCCAGCTCACCACCGCGAAGCGGGGGGGCACTCATTCAGTACTTC. As protein: CASSPPRSGGALIQYF. The chain recombines TRBV18 with TRBJ2-4; 10 positions agree with TRBD2. The ends lost 0 bases at V and 9 bases at J; junction bases unmatched: 8. CDR3 length equals 16 residues. CDR1 and CDR2 (germline): KGHSH, LQKENI.

The chain joins TRBV28 to TRBJ2-7; D is unclear. The V gene lost 4 bases and the J gene lost 2 bases, with 3 bases spanning the gap. The CDR3 covers 11 residues. Germline V gene sequence: CDR1 MDHEN, CDR2 SYDVKM. The chain's CDR3 is CASSSTYEQYF. CDR3 in DNA: TGTGCCAGCAGTTCCACCTACGAGCAGTACTTC.

This chain connects TRBV5-4 to TRBJ1-2, with a possible D match to TRBD1 (5 bases). CDR3 length: 16 residues. Germline CDR1 reads SGHNT; CDR2 reads YYREEE (reference sequence). V lost 0 bases and J lost 2, with 14 bases in between. The DNA of the CDR3 is TGTGCCAGCAGCTTGGGGGGCCGGGCAATAAACTATGGCTACACCTTC. It translates to CASSLGGRAINYGYTF.

This clone was counted between two and nine times. CDR3 protein: CASSYLGLMNTEAFF. CDR3 nucleotide sequence: TGTGCCAGCAGTTACCTGGGCCTAATGAACACTGAAGCTTTCTTT. The rearrangement links TRBV6-5 to TRBJ1-1; no reliable D call. With 2 bases removed from V and 0 bases from J, the gap between germline ends came to 10 bases. The CDR3 has 15 amino acids. Per germline, CDR1 MNHEY and CDR2 SVGAGI.

This clone was observed once. The chain couples TRBV5-4 to TRBJ2-7, with 9 bases aligning to TRBD1. The CDR3 loop spans 15 amino acids. Germline V gene lookup returns CDR1 SGHNT and CDR2 YYREEE (reference sequence). V lost 4 bases, J lost 5 bases, and 10 bases stayed unmatched. CDR3 coding DNA: TGTGCCAGCAGCGGGGCGGGGACAGGGCGCAACGAGCAGTACTTC. It codes for CASSGAGTGRNEQYF.

The chain links TRBV4-2 to TRBJ2-7; 10 bases are a match to TRBD1. Losses at the gene ends were 4 bases for V and 2 bases for J; bases not matched to a gene: 2. Germline-derived CDR1 and CDR2 are LGHNA and YNFKEQ. The length of the CDR3 is 14 residues. The CDR3 reads CASSRGQGAYEQYF. Here the CDR3 DNA reads TGTGCCAGCAGCCGCGGACAGGGGGCCTACGAGCAGTACTTC.

This clone appeared once. The chain uses TRBV9 and TRBJ2-5, with D uncertain. Trimming took 0 bases from V and 5 from J, leaving 8 bases between them. Germline V gene data show CDR1 as SGDLS and CDR2 as YYNGEE. The CDR3 totals 13 residues. The CDR3 is CASSVGVLETQYF. Written as DNA, the CDR3 is TGTGCCAGCAGCGTAGGAGTACTGGAGACCCAGTACTTC.

The chain employs TRBV14 and TRBJ1-3; no reliable D call. Deletions cut 0 bases from V and 0 bases from J, with 12 bases between. Per germline, CDR1 SGHDN and CDR2 FVKESK. The CDR3 is 17 residues long. CDR3 bases: TGTGCCAGCAGCCAAGATCGGGGAGCCATCTCTGGAAACACCATATATTTT. Protein sequence: CASSQDRGAISGNTIYF.

This clone was observed a single time. V is TRBV28 and J is TRBJ1-4; tentative D call: TRBD1 (6 bases). The CDR3 totals 16 residues. Per the germline V gene, CDR1 is MDHEN and CDR2 is SYDVKM. With 4 bases removed from V and 0 bases from J, the gap between germline ends came to 12 bases. The DNA of the CDR3 is TGTGCCAGCAGTTCCCTACGACAGGCAACTAATGAAAAACTGTTTTTT. Its translation: CASSSLRQATNEKLFF.

This chain uses TRBV9 with TRBJ2-5, with 7 bases identical to TRBD2. The end of the DNA fits TRBJ2-7 better, so the J call may be wrong. CDR3 length: 15 residues. The germline V gene has CDR1 SGDLS and CDR2 YYNGEE. The DNA of the CDR3 is TGTGCCAGCAGCCCCGGACTAGGATCTTCCTACGAGCAGTACTTC. It is translated as CASSPGLGSSYEQYF.

This rearrangement joins TRBV6-5 to TRBJ1-4, with TRBD1 as a possible D gene (5 bases). Per germline, CDR1 MNHEY and CDR2 SVGAGI. This CDR3 contains 15 residues. The ends were cut back, 5 bases at V and 7 bases at J, with 17 bases in the middle. DNA of the CDR3: TGTGCCAGCAGTCGCCTGGGGGGGGTCGGTGAAAAACTGTTTTTT. Its protein is CASSRLGGVGEKLFF.

This chain joins TRBV4-1 and TRBJ1-5; possibly TRBD1 for D (6 bases). V lost 0 bases and J lost 7, with 13 bases in between. This CDR3 comprises 15 residues. CDR1 and CDR2 from the germline V gene are MGHRA and YSYEKL. CDR3 sequence (DNA): TGCGCCAGCAGCCAAGAACAGGGTTTAGAACAGCCCCAGCATTTT. Its translation: CASSQEQGLEQPQHF.